Given below is one T cell receptor (beta chain) in context. Its antigen remains unknown. TCRdb ran MiXCR on the 5' RACE reads and lists one entry per CDR3 protein. The sample has roughly 68,000 distinct CDR3 sequences, roughly a sixth seen once. The data stem from a study of T-cell memory formation after mild COVID-19. Study-level points and caveats: Day 15 to 85 contracting clones showed balanced CD4/CD8; day 15 to 37 expanders favored CD4+. Second-wave clones with a day 37 peak had unconfirmed SARS-CoV-2 specificity. Among contracting clones, CD4+ were mainly CM/EM and CD8+ enriched in EMRA. Some clones that responded were present in memory (sampled pre-infection), which suggests cross-reactive memory joined.

The receptor's source is an adult woman who had mild COVID-19 (a few samples of this study predate the infection). Cell type and time point are not known. Sequencing was done on a sample of PBMCs or a T cell subset sorted from them (not recorded which).

The CDR3 DNA follows: TGTGCCAGCAACGAGGGGGACACCGGGGAGCTGTTTTTT. Amino acids: CASNEGDTGELFF. The gene calls are TRBV28 and TRBJ2-2; D might be TRBD1 (6 bases). The CDR3 consists of 13 residues. V lost 7 bases and J lost 3, with 9 bases in between. CDR1 and CDR2 (germline): MDHEN, SYDVKM.